The clone carrying this T cell receptor beta chain was counted a single time. Unique molecular identifiers tagged individual cDNA molecules. TCRdb passed the 5' RACE reads through MiXCR, listing each CDR3 protein once. The data hold approximately 79,000 distinct CDR3 sequences, with less than 15% observed a single time. The record originates from a study of early T cells in non-severe SARS-CoV-2 infection. Turning to the study itself: Chains from this unsorted whole-blood bulk RNA could not be paired.

Trimming shortened V by 4 bases and J by 0 bases, and 13 bases separated the two germline ends. The germline V gene has CDR1 MNHNS and CDR2 SASEGT. This CDR3 comprises 15 residues. This sequence originates from an adult who was a healthcare worker with PCR-confirmed SARS-CoV-2 infection or an uninfected control (not recorded which). The J gene is TRBJ2-7, the V gene TRBV6-1, with D possibly TRBD1 on 6 matching bases. Sequenced material: whole blood. The CDR3 loop reads CASSVFSGVSYEQYF. Here the CDR3 DNA reads TGTGCCAGCAGTGTTTTTTCAGGGGTCTCCTACGAGCAGTACTTC.